Reported below is one T cell receptor (beta chain). The antigen is undetermined. Germline V gene sequence: CDR1 SNHLY, CDR2 FYNNEI. The CDR3 length is 12 residues. The germline V and J ends were trimmed by 8 bases and 2 bases, with 10 bases remaining between them. This sample was taken from a study of T-cell reconstitution after alpha-beta-depleted transplantation in children. Study observations and caveats: Once a year had passed after transplant, T-cell counts and diversity came mostly from newly produced T cells.

Unique molecular identifiers featured in how the TCRbeta library was prepared. TCRdb passed the PCR reads through MiXCR, listing each CDR3 protein once. This sample has roughly 310,000 distinct CDR3 sequences, with approximately 23% found just once. Sequenced here: PBMCs, mostly from graft donor cells, sampled 180 days after TCRalphabeta/CD19-depleted stem cell transplant. This TCR was sampled from a male patient younger than 18 who had a stem cell transplant for acute lymphoblastic leukemia, so the T cells may come from the graft donor. The chain uses TRBV2 and TRBJ2-7; D gene uncertain. The CDR3 region has the DNA TGTGCCAGCCGTCCTGCCCCCTACGAGCAGTACTTC. Translated: CASRPAPYEQYF.